The TCR beta chain under discussion was sequenced for a study of blood T cells in healthy people across ages. Study-level findings and limits: Diversity estimates from one million T cells were considered underestimates. Greater diversity and more naive CD4+ cells were seen in long-lived donors than in aged donors. Per million T cells, the diversity of TCR beta decreased roughly linearly as age advanced.

This clonotype has just a few counts. Its cognate antigen is unknown. Trimming took off 7 bases at V and 3 bases at J, with 21 bases between the two ends. The CDR3 loop spans 15 amino acids. Germline CDR1 SQVTM, CDR2 ANQGSEA. Through a sample-barcoded 5' primer and a J-beta primer mix, a second PCR was run for about 6 to 12 cycles. Every sample gave at least 2.5 million paired-end reads containing CDR3. TCRdb reanalysed the 5' RACE reads using MiXCR and keeps one entry per CDR3 protein. The sample includes 550,000 to 600,000 distinct CDR3 sequences, around 48% of them seen just once. The chain combines TRBV29-1 with TRBJ1-1; perhaps TRBD1 as D (5 bases). Material for sequencing was blood. This sequence originates from a man at least 80 years old in good health. The CDR3 reads CSALPLGDLDTEAFF. The CDR3 DNA reads TGCAGCGCGCTACCCTTAGGGGATTTGGACACTGAAGCTTTCTTT. Full variable domain (remainder filled in from reference TRBV29-1 and TRBJ1-1): SAVISQKPSRDICQRGTSLTIQCQVDSQVTMMFWYRQQPGQSLTLIATANQGSEATYESGFVIDKFPISRPNLTFSTLTVSNMSPEDSSIYLCSALPLGDLDTEAFFGQGTRLTVV.